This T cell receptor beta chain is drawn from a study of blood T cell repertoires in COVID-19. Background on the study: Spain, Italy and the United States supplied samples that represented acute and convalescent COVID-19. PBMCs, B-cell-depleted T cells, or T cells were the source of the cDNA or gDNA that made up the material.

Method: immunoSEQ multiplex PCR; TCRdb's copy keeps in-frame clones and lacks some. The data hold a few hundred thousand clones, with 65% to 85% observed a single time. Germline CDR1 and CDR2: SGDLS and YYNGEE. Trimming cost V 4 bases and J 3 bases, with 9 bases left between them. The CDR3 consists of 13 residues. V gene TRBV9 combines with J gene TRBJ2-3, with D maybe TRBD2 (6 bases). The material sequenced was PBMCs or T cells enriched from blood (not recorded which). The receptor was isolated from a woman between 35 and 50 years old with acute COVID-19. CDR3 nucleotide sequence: TGTGCCAGCAGCATACGGGGGACAGATACGCAGTATTTT. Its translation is CASSIRGTDTQYF. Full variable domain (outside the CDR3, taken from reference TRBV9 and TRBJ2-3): DSGVTQTPKHLITATGQRVTLRCSPRSGDLSVYWYQQSLDQGLQFLIQYYNGEERAKGNILERFSAQQFPDLHSELNLSSLELGDSALYFCASSIRGTDTQYFGPGTRLTVL.